This T cell receptor beta chain appears in the sequencing data of a study of T cell repertoires in cytomegalovirus infection. Study overall: Matching HLA type and CMV infection were both indicated by public TCR beta signatures.

The V and J ends lost 2 bases and 11 bases, in that order; junction bases with no gene match: 3. Germline loops: CDR1 MGHDK, CDR2 SYGVNS. This CDR3 is 13 amino acids long. MiXCR was run by TCRdb on the reads, yielding one entry per CDR3 protein. The top ten clones hold approximately 30% of a sample with under 200,000 distinct CDR3 sequences, 28% of them seen once. This chain uses TRBV25-1 with TRBJ2-1, with TRBD2 identical over 10 bases. The sample taken for sequencing was PBMCs. This receptor was identified in a human donor in good health (CMV status not recorded). Some clones in this sample may be carry-over from other donors' samples. This CDR3 is CASSEKRGGKQFF. The CDR3 DNA reads as TGTGCCAGCAGTGAAAAGCGGGGGGGCAAGCAGTTCTTC.